This T cell receptor beta chain was sequenced in a study of shared clonotypes between healthy human individuals. Study at large: Every donor yielded three CD4 naive, three CD4 memory, two CD8 naive and one CD8 memory plate.

Researchers ran the assay at a deep level. Sequencing was performed with immunoSEQ multiplex PCR; in TCRdb, only in-frame clones are kept and a portion is missing. The sample has hundreds of thousands of clones, around 95% seen once. Germline CDR1 MGHRA, CDR2 YSYEKL. V was pared by 4 bases and J by 3 bases, with 5 bases of the junction left unmatched. The CDR3 totals 15 residues. CD45RO-negative, CCR7-selected cells formed the naive CD8 fraction, which excluded terminally differentiated effector memory CD45RA+ cells. Among the donors, all were Caucasian adults who lived in Nashville, Tennessee. The receptor was isolated from a woman aged 25 to 39 in good health. The chain joins TRBV4-1 to TRBJ1-2; 10 bases agree with TRBD1. The source material was naive CD8+ T cells sorted from blood. CDR3: CASSLPGQGYYGYTF. In nucleotides, the CDR3 is TGCGCCAGCAGCCTACCGGGACAGGGGTACTATGGCTACACCTTC.